This is a list of T cell receptor beta chains from one sample in a study of regulatory T cells in long-lasting Graves disease. TCRdb ran MiXCR on the multiplex PCR reads and lists one entry per CDR3 protein. This sample has 450,000 to 600,000 distinct CDR3 sequences, with about 14% found just once. These data were likewise used in another study, on T cells in Graves' hyperthyroidism and ophthalmopathy.

The sample here was peripheral blood mononuclear cells (PBMCs), taken at new diagnosis, from a patient treated with antithyroid drugs. These TCRs come from a man aged 30 to 39 with Graves disease. Both conserved end residues are part of each CDR3. The order of the fields is D gene, J gene, V gene, clone size, CDR3 protein, CDR3 DNA. The D gene is left open where the match is weak. Clone size reads once, few, many, or a class if the clone is expanded.

>.|TRBJ2-2|TRBV27|few
CASSLTLITGELFF
TGTGCCAGCAGTTTAACCCTGATCACCGGGGAGCTGTTTTTT
>TRBD1|TRBJ2-1|TRBV3-1|many
CASSQFGQGSNNEQFF
TGTGCCAGCAGCCAATTCGGACAGGGGTCCAACAATGAGCAGTTCTTC
>TRBD1|TRBJ1-2|TRBV11-1|few
CASSTGQGDYGYTF
TGTGCCAGCAGTACCGGACAGGGGGACTATGGCTACACCTTC
>.|TRBJ2-3|TRBV6-2/TRBV6-3|many
CASSYSFRGKTDTQYF
TGTGCCAGCAGTTACTCATTCAGGGGAAAGACAGATACGCAGTATTTT
>TRBD2|TRBJ2-5|TRBV20-1|many
CSAGLAGVETQYF
TGCAGTGCTGGACTAGCGGGAGTTGAGACCCAGTACTTC
>.|TRBJ2-3|TRBV5-1|many
CASSLDLTSTDTQYF
TGCGCCAGCAGCTTAGACTTAACTAGCACAGATACGCAGTATTTT
>.|TRBJ2-7|TRBV20-1|many
CSARLGEWVYEQYF
TGCAGTGCTAGACTGGGGGAGTGGGTCTACGAGCAGTACTTC
>TRBD2|TRBJ2-1|TRBV11-1|few
CASSHSAGGPYNEQFF
TGTGCCAGCAGCCATAGTGCGGGAGGGCCATACAATGAGCAGTTCTTC
>TRBD2|TRBJ2-5|TRBV7-7|many
CASSTSSGSETQYF
TGTGCCAGCAGCACTTCTAGCGGGTCTGAGACCCAGTACTTC
>.|TRBJ2-3|TRBV30|few
CAWTQTDTQYF
TGTGCCTGGACCCAAACAGATACGCAGTATTTT
>.|TRBJ2-3|TRBV2|many
CASRASTDTQYF
TGTGCCAGCAGGGCGAGCACAGATACGCAGTATTTT
>TRBD2|TRBJ2-1|TRBV7-3|many
CASSPGGSGKNEQFF
TGTGCCAGCAGCCCCGGGGGTAGCGGGAAAAATGAGCAGTTCTTC